This TCR beta chain emerged from a study of TIL therapy for anti-PD-1-resistant metastatic lung cancer. The libraries were made with immunoSEQ v3. Produced via immunoSEQ multiplex PCR; TCRdb's table is partial and in-frame only. The data show more than 20,000 clones, approximately 63% seen once. Time point of the sample: pre-treatment sample, taken before nivolumab and TIL therapy. Tumor tissue came from excised metastases, mostly pleural nodules or supraclavicular lymph nodes. This clone appeared once. The origin of this receptor is a woman between 30 and 85 years old with non-small cell lung cancer. This specimen consisted of tumor tissue, obtained at baseline.

Written as DNA, the CDR3 is TGTGCCAGCAGTGAGCAACTAGCGGGGTCCAGCGAGCAGTTCTTC. Its protein product is CASSEQLAGSSEQFF. The chain has TRBV6-1 and TRBJ2-1, with 10 bases fitting TRBD2. Germline lookup yields CDR1 MNHNS and CDR2 SASEGT. CDR3 size: 15 residues. V dropped 3 bases and J dropped 10; count of bases not matched to a gene: 9.